The present T cell receptor beta chain was sequenced within a study of PD-L1 blockade in urothelial cancer. Method: immunoSEQ multiplex PCR; TCRdb's copy keeps in-frame clones and lacks some. There are roughly 24,000 clones in the sample; approximately 86% occur only once, and about a third lies in the top ten. The V gene lost 5 bases and the J gene lost 4 bases, with 9 bases spanning the gap. CDR1 is SGHTA and CDR2 is FQGNSA in the germline V gene. The CDR3 is made up of 13 amino acids. The sequence was collected from a man between 60 and 70 years old with urothelial cancer. Material: PBMCs, obtained around atezolizumab (anti-PD-L1) treatment. V is TRBV7-2 and J is TRBJ1-5; weak D call: TRBD1 (5 bases). The CDR3 loop reads CASSRTLNQPQHF. The CDR3 region has the DNA TGTGCCAGCAGCCGGACACTGAATCAGCCCCAGCATTTT.